Listed below are T cell receptor beta chains from one sample, sequenced in a study of early T cells in non-severe SARS-CoV-2 infection. In TCRdb, the 5' RACE reads were re-called with MiXCR into one record per CDR3 protein. Of fewer than 120,000 distinct CDR3 sequences listed, roughly an eighth were seen once; the top ten hold around 4.1%. The material was whole blood, obtained at baseline. Receptors originate from an adult who was a healthcare worker with PCR-confirmed SARS-CoV-2 infection or an uninfected control (not recorded which). The conserved cysteine and the conserved F or W are not part of the CDR3 here.

v_gene	j_gene	CDR3aa
TRBV6-1	TRBJ2-3	ASSGGGGTDTQY
TRBV14	TRBJ1-1	ASSQFLSNTEAF
TRBV4-1	TRBJ2-7	TSSPVAGTGRYEQY
TRBV6-1	TRBJ2-2	AARRTGDTGELF
TRBV5-4	TRBJ2-1	ASSFSWTGGTEQF
TRBV4-2	TRBJ2-1	ASSLGLAGGPYEQF
TRBV28	TRBJ2-1	ASGVGGGRDNEQF
TRBV7-2	TRBJ2-7	ASSLEQIYEQY
TRBV5-1	TRBJ2-3	ASSLTSGGVTDTQY
TRBV20-1	TRBJ2-3	SARTPVTDTQY
TRBV7-9	TRBJ1-3	ASSLRGTSSGNTIY
TRBV12-3/TRBV12-4	TRBJ1-2	ASSPRPPYGYT
TRBV3-1	TRBJ2-7	ASSQIGTGGSYEQY
TRBV4-1	TRBJ1-1	ASSQEAGRGTEAF
TRBV7-9	TRBJ1-1	AVSTDGNTEAF
TRBV2	TRBJ2-7	ASKGDRANEQY
TRBV7-9	TRBJ1-1	ASSPGLWTEAF
TRBV5-4	TRBJ1-2	ASSLATGPSDT
TRBV5-1	TRBJ1-5	ASSWDRLDQPQH
TRBV6-5	TRBJ1-1	ASSPSSGEIHTEAF
TRBV27	TRBJ1-2	ASKPDRRAGYT
TRBV6-1	TRBJ1-4	ASSEDRGNEKLF
TRBV7-9	TRBJ1-2	ASSPGQGERGYT
TRBV18	TRBJ2-7	ASSQGQGISEQY
TRBV3-1	TRBJ1-4	ASSSRFRAATNEKLF